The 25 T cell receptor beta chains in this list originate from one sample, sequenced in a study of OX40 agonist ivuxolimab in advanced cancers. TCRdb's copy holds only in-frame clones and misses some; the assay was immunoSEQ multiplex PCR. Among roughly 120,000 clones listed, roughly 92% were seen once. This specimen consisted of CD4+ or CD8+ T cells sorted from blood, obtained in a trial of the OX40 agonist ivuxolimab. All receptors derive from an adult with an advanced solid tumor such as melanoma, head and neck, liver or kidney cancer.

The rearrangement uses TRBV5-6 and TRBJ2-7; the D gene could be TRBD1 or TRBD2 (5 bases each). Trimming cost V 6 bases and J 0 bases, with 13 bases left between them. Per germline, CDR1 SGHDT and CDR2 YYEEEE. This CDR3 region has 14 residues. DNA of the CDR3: TGTGCCAGCACTCCCTGGGACGGCTCCTACGAGCAGTACTTC. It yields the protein CASTPWDGSYEQYF.

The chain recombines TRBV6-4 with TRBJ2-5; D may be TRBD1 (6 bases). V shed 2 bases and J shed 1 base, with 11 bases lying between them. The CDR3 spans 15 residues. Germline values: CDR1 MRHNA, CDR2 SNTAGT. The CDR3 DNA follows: TGTGCCAGCAGTGACGACAGGCACCTCCAAGAGACCCAGTACTTC. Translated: CASSDDRHLQETQYF.

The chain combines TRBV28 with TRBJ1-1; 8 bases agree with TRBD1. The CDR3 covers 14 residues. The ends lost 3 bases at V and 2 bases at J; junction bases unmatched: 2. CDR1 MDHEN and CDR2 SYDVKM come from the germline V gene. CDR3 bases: TGTGCCAGCAGTTTCACAGGGGGAAACACTGAAGCTTTCTTT. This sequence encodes CASSFTGGNTEAFF.

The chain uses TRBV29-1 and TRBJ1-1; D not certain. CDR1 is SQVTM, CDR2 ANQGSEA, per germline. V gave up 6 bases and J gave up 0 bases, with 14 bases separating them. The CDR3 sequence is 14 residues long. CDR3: CSVPNPAMNTEAFF. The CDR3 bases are TGCAGCGTCCCAAATCCCGCCATGAACACTGAAGCTTTCTTT.

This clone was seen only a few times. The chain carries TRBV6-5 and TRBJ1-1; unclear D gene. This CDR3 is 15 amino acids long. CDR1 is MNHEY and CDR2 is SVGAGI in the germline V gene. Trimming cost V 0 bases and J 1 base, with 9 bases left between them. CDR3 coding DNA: TGTGCCAGCAGTTACTCCAGGACGGGGAACACTGAAGCTTTCTTT. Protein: CASSYSRTGNTEAFF.

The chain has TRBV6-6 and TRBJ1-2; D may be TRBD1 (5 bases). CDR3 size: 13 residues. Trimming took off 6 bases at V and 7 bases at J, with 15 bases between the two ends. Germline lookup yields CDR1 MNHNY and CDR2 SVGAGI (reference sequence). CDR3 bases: TGTGCCAGCAGGCAGGGTTCGCTAGTTGGCTACACCTTC. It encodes CASRQGSLVGYTF.

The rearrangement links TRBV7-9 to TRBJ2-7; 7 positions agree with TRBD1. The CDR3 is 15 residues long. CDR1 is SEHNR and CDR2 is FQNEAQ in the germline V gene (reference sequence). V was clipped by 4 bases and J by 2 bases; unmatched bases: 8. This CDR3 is CASSSIGTATYEQYF. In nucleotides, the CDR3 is TGTGCCAGCAGCTCGATTGGGACAGCAACCTACGAGCAGTACTTC. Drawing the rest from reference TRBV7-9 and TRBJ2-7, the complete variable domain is DTGVSQNPRHKITKRGQNVTFRCDPISEHNRLYWYRQTLGQGPEFLTYFQNEAQLEKSRLLSDRFSAERPKGSFSTLEIQRTEQGDSAMYLCASSSIGTATYEQYFGPGTRLTVT.

CDR3 nucleotide sequence: TGTGCCAGCAGCCTCGGGTTCTACGAGCAGTACTTC. This codes for CASSLGFYEQYF. The J gene is TRBJ2-5, the V gene TRBV11-2; D is undetermined. The better agreement between TRBJ2-7 and the DNA end casts doubt on the J call. The CDR3 extends over 12 amino acids. The germline V gene encodes CDR1 SGHAT and CDR2 FQNNGV.

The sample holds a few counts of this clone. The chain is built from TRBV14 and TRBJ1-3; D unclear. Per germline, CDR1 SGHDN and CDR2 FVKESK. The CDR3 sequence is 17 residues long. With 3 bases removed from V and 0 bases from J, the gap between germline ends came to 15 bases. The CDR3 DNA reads TGTGCCAGCAGCCAGTTTCCCACTTCCCTCTCTGGAAACACCATATATTTT. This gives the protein CASSQFPTSLSGNTIYF.

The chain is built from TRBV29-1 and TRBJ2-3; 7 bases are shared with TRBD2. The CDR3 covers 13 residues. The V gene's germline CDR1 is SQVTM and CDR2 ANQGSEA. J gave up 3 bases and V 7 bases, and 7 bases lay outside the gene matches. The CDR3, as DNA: TGCAGCGGGGAGGGCGGTAGGACAGATACGCAGTATTTT. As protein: CSGEGGRTDTQYF.

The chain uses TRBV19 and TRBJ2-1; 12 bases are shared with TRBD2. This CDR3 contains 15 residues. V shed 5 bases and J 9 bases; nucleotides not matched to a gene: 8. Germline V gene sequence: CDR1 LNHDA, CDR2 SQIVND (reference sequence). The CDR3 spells CASSAAGTSGSEQFF. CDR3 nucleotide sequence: TGTGCCAGTAGTGCAGCCGGGACTAGCGGGTCTGAGCAGTTCTTC. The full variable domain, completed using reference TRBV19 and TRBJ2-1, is DGGITQSPKYLFRKEGQNVTLSCEQNLNHDAMYWYRQDPGQGLRLIYYSQIVNDFQKGDIAEGYSVSREKKESFPLTVTSAQKNPTAFYLCASSAAGTSGSEQFFGPGTRLTVL.

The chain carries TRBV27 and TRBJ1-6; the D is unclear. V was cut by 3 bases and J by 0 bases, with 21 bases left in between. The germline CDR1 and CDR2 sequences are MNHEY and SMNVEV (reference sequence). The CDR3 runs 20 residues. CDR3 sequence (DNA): TGTGCCAGCAGTTTTGGCTTCGGGAGCCTGACGCCCTCCTATAATTCACCCCTCCACTTT. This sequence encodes CASSFGFGSLTPSYNSPLHF.

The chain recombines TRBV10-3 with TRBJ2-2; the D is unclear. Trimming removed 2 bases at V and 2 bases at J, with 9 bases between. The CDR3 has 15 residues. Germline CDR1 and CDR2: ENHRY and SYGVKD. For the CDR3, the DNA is TGTGCCATCAGTGAGGGGCAGGCCAACACCGGGGAGCTGTTTTTT. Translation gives CAISEGQANTGELFF.

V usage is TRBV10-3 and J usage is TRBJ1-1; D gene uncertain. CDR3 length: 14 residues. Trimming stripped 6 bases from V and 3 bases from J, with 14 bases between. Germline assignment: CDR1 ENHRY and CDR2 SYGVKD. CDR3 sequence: CAIRESQEYTEAFF. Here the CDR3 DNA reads TGTGCCATCAGAGAATCACAAGAGTACACTGAAGCTTTCTTT.

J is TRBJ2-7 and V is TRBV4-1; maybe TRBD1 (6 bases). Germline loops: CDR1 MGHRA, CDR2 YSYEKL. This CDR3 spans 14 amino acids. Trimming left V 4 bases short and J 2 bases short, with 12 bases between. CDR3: CASSPDDRTYEQYF. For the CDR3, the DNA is TGCGCCAGCAGCCCGGATGACAGGACCTACGAGCAGTACTTC.

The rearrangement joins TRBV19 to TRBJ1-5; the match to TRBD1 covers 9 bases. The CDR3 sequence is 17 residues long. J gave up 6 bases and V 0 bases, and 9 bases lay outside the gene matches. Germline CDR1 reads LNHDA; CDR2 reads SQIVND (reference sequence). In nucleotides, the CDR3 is TGTGCCAGTAGTATAGACCCACGGGACAGGGTCTCTCAGCCCCAGCATTTT. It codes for CASSIDPRDRVSQPQHF. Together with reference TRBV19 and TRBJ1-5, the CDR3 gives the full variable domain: DGGITQSPKYLFRKEGQNVTLSCEQNLNHDAMYWYRQDPGQGLRLIYYSQIVNDFQKGDIAEGYSVSREKKESFPLTVTSAQKNPTAFYLCASSIDPRDRVSQPQHFGDGTRLSIL.

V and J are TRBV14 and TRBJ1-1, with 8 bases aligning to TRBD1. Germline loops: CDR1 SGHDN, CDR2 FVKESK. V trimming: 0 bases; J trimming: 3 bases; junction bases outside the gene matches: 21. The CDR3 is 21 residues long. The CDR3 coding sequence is TGTGCCAGCAGCCAAGAATTCGGGCTCGCGACAGGGGCCTGGGGGGACACTGAAGCTTTCTTT. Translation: CASSQEFGLATGAWGDTEAFF.

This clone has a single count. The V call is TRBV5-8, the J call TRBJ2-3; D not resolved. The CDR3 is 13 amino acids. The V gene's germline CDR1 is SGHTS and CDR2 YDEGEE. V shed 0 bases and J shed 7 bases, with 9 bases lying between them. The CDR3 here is CASSLVRANTQYF. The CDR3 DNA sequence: TGTGCCAGCAGCTTGGTTCGGGCGAATACGCAGTATTTT.

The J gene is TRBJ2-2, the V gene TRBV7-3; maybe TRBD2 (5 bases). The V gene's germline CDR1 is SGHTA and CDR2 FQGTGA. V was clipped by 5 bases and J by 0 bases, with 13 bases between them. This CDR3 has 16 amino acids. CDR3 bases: TGTGCCAGCAGCCGTACGGGGAGCACGAACACCGGGGAGCTGTTTTTT. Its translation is CASSRTGSTNTGELFF.

The CDR3 region has the DNA TGTGCCAGTAGTATGGGCTACCTTGGAGCAGATACGCAGTATTTT. Its translation is CASSMGYLGADTQYF. J is TRBJ2-3 and V is TRBV19; D remains ambiguous. V lost 3 bases to trimming and J lost 4 bases, with 14 bases between them. The CDR3 has 15 amino acids. CDR1 and CDR2 from the germline V gene are LNHDA and SQIVND (reference sequence). Full variable domain (outside the CDR3, taken from reference TRBV19 and TRBJ2-3): DGGITQSPKYLFRKEGQNVTLSCEQNLNHDAMYWYRQDPGQGLRLIYYSQIVNDFQKGDIAEGYSVSREKKESFPLTVTSAQKNPTAFYLCASSMGYLGADTQYFGPGTRLTVL.

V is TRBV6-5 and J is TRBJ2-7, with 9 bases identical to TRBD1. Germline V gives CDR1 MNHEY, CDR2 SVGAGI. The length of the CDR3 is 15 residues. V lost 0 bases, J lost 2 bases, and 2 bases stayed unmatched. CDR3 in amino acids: CASSYSGQGAYEQYF. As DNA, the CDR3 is TGTGCCAGCAGTTACTCGGGACAGGGCGCCTACGAGCAGTACTTC.

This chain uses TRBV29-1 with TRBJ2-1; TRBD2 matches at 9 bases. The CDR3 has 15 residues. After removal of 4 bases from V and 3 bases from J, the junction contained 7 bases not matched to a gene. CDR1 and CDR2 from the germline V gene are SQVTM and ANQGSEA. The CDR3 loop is CSVGRLAGLYNEQFF. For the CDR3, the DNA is TGCAGCGTTGGTAGGCTAGCGGGGCTCTACAATGAGCAGTTCTTC.

Written as DNA, the CDR3 is TGCAGTGCTAGAGAGGTTCCTGGCTACACCTTC. This translates into CSAREVPGYTF. This chain connects TRBV20-1 to TRBJ1-2; D remains unclear. This CDR3 contains 11 residues. Germline lookup yields CDR1 DFQATT and CDR2 SNEGSKA (reference sequence). Deletions cut 0 bases from V and 7 bases from J, with 6 bases between.

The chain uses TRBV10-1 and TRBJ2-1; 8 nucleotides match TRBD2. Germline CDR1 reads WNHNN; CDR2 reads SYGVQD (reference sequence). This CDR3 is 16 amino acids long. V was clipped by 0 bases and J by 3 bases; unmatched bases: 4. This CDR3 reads CASSESFAGGYNEQFF. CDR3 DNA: TGCGCCAGCAGTGAGTCATTTGCGGGAGGCTACAATGAGCAGTTCTTC.

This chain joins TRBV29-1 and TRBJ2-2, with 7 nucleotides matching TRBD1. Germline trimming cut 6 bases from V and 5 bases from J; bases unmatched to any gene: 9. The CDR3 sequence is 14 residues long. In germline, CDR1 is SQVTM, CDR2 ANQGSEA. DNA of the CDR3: TGCAGCGTGTGGGACAGCAGTTCGACCGGGGAGCTGTTTTTT. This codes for CSVWDSSSTGELFF.